This T cell receptor beta chain was sequenced in a study of beta chain features in type 1 diabetes (dated by TCRdb to the late 2010s). Regarding the complete study: No differences in mean age, gender distribution, total cell number or subset yield were found between patients and healthy donors. A total of 100 million to 110 million sorted cells were examined across all samples, and a strong correlation was observed between cell number per subset and RNA yield. The study compared TCRB repertoires of sorted circulating CD4+ T cell subsets between recently diagnosed type 1 diabetes patients and matched healthy donors. Regulatory and stem cell-like memory subsets were obtained from only 8 patients and about eight healthy donors, while naive and central memory subsets were obtained from all 30 or so donors.

The research as a whole found: Because cDNA rather than genomic DNA was sequenced, highly expressing activated cells could have been over-represented, although no difference in activation and CD3 levels was found between groups. Fewer insertions and more nucleotide deletions at VDJ recombination sites were observed in patients with type 1 diabetes, implying thymic rearrangement abnormalities. Naive, central memory and regulatory TCRB repertoires appeared to be more alike among patients than among healthy donors. In all four CD4+ subsets, TCRB CDR3 length was moderately but significantly shorter in type 1 diabetes patients. Because small numbers of individuals were included in the HLA sub-analyses, any influence of HLA type on TCRB rearrangement was left unresolved. Shorter templates might be favored by PCR, yet because patient and control samples were amplified and corrected together, any such skew would affect both groups equally.

A single peripheral blood draw of about 120 mL on average was collected from each donor into heparinised tubes. A BD FACSAria II and a panel including CD45RO, CCR7, CD25, CD127, CD95 and CD27 were used to sort naive, central memory, regulatory and stem cell-like memory CD4+ T cells. Purity was above 95% for every sorted population. PBMCs were isolated right away by Lymphoprep density gradient centrifugation and were stained directly, without culture. So that batch effects would be minimized, each experiment stained and sorted samples in pairs, pairing one healthy donor with one patient. All of the isolated RNA was reverse transcribed with the High Capacity cDNA Reverse Transcription Kit, so expressed TCRB transcripts were sequenced. Naive, central memory and regulatory T cell samples underwent deep immunoSEQ sequencing, averaging around 3.9 million total reads per sample. After sorted cells were lysed in RLT buffer, RNA was extracted with DNase-treated RNeasy Micro or Mini kits, with the choice depending on cell number. To prevent cross-contamination, every cell subset was processed on its own, while patient and healthy donor samples were processed together. The immunoSEQ multiplex PCR was used to amplify TCRB sequences from cDNA, yielding 87-bp fragments that span the CDR3 region. Sequencing of the amplicons was performed on the Illumina HiSeq platform. Per the original workflow: PCR bias was corrected computationally using synthetic template baselines, and reads within Hamming distance 2 were collapsed, with unmergeable singletons discarded. Reads were aligned against IMGT to assign V, D and J genes, CDR3 length and insertions or deletions at six rearrangement sites. Within each subset, clonotype counts were normalized to sorted cell number, and only after that were true diversity and Gini coefficients computed with the tcR R package. The overlap coefficient, calculated on TCRB nucleotide sequences, was used to measure repertoire sharing. As a proxy for the pre-selection repertoire, out-of-frame TCRB sequences from naive cells were analyzed. TCRdb took over this immuneACCESS table, retaining in-frame rearrangements with V and J assigned. Such tables are incomplete; in checked studies, under half of the missing clones stem from an unresolved V gene, and the remainder is unexplained. V, J and clone size reflect that table, while D and trimming were determined from the DNA. This sample is represented by 500,000 to 650,000 clones; about an eighth of them were singletons. 0.095% to 0.15% of the sample belongs to the ten largest clones.

According to the germline V gene, CDR1 reads ENHRY and CDR2 reads SYGVKD. The CDR3, from cysteine to phenylalanine, totals 13 residues. Only the CDR3 portion is preserved as DNA: 39 bases, with reading frame beginning at the first base. Compared with germline, V lacks 4 bases and J lacks 7 bases; bases without a gene match: 3. Worth noting for this clone: The antigen it binds to is not known. There are no base qualities to consult, and no much larger clone falls within one base.

Sequenced sample: naive CD4+ T cells from blood. The cell subset or site label for this specimen denotes: true naive CD4+ T cells. The chain was built from TRBV10-3 and TRBJ2-2; TRBD1 fits 7 bases in the junction. The clonotype originates from a man younger than 45 with type 1 diabetes. The DNA sequence is TGTGCCATCAGTGGACAGGGAATCGGGGAGCTGTTTTTT. Its product reads: CAISGQGIGELFF.